This T cell receptor beta chain was profiled in a study of cytomegalovirus exposure and HLA in healthy donors. The CDR3 covers 13 residues. The V and J ends lost 5 bases and 5 bases respectively, with 13 bases between them. The germline V gene encodes CDR1 LNHDA and CDR2 SQIVND (reference sequence). With 60 Vbeta and 13 Jbeta primers, the PCR was carried out. The table came from immunoSEQ multiplex PCR; TCRdb's copy has only in-frame clones and leaves some out. The data hold over 65,000 clones, with around four fifths observed a single time. These donors counted as nominally healthy when sampled, but unrecorded immune exposures were likely.

The sequence was obtained from a human donor in good health. The rearrangement uses TRBV19 and TRBJ2-7; D is possibly TRBD1 (5 bases). Sequenced material: PBMCs. The CDR3 nucleotides are TGTGCCAGTAGTTATCAGGGTAGTGACGAGCAGTACTTC. Amino acids: CASSYQGSDEQYF. The entire variable domain, with the rest obtained from reference TRBV19 and TRBJ2-7, is as follows: DGGITQSPKYLFRKEGQNVTLSCEQNLNHDAMYWYRQDPGQGLRLIYYSQIVNDFQKGDIAEGYSVSREKKESFPLTVTSAQKNPTAFYLCASSYQGSDEQYFGPGTRLTVT.